These 18 T cell receptor beta chains came from one sample sequenced in a study of T cells in women clearing cervical HPV infection (dated by TCRdb to the late 2010s). Receptors were amplified or captured by the immunoSEQ multiplex PCR assay. TCRdb stores this immuneACCESS table with in-frame sequences only. Part of the clones is absent; in the studies checked, under half of the shortfall reflects unresolved V genes, and no reason is known for the rest. This sample's table lists roughly 20,000 clones. The ten largest make up roughly 5.4% of the sample. Sequencing input: blood buffy coat. These receptors originate from a woman aged 18 to 75 with a cervical HPV16 infection that either progressed to CIN3+ or cleared (not recorded which).

Of note for this clone: The CDR3 extends 3 residues past the end of the read, so its final part is completed from the germline J gene. The V gene is TRBV28, the J gene TRBJ1-3; 8 bases are a match to TRBD1. Losses at the gene ends were 5 bases for V and 6 bases for J; bases not matched to a gene: 9. This CDR3 contains 15 residues. CDR1 is MDHEN, CDR2 SYDVKM, per germline. CDR3 bases read: TGTGCCAGCAGTCCCCCCGGACAGGGCGAAAACACC. The encoded protein is CASSPPGQGENT. The entire CDR3 protein reads CASSPPGQGENTIYF.

With respect to this clone: The read ends 3 residues early relative to the CDR3; the germline J gene fills the gap. The V gene is TRBV7-2, the J gene TRBJ2-7; no reliable D call. V was shortened by 3 bases and J by 0 bases, with 3 bases between the two germline ends. Germline CDR1 and CDR2: SGHTA and FQGNSA. CDR3 length: 12 residues. The CDR3 region is CASSFSSYEQYF. The DNA read from the CDR3 is TGTGCCAGCAGCTTCTCCTCCTACGAG.

On this clone itself: The read terminates 3 residues ahead of where the CDR3 ends, so the germline J gene completes it. This chain connects TRBV20-1 to TRBJ2-3, with D possibly matching TRBD1 (6 bases). The germline V gene has CDR1 DFQATT and CDR2 SNEGSKA (reference sequence). The CDR3 length is 13 residues. The CDR3 DNA, read in part, is TGCAGTGCTACGGTGGAACCAGGGGAGACG. This gives the protein CSATVEPGET. The full CDR3 reads CSATVEPGETQYF.

Worth noting for this clone: With the read ending 3 residues before the CDR3 end, the germline J gene is used to fill in that end. The rearrangement links TRBV20-1 to TRBJ1-4; D not resolved. The germline gives CDR1 DFQATT, CDR2 SNEGSKA (reference sequence). The CDR3 extends over 11 amino acids. V was shortened by 8 bases and J by 5 bases, with 9 bases between the two germline ends. The covered CDR3 bases are TGCAGTACAACCAAAAATGAAAAA. It codes for CSTTKNEK. The full-length CDR3 reads as CSTTKNEKLFF.

For this clone: The read gets to within 3 residues of the CDR3 end, and the germline J gene fills in the rest. The J gene is TRBJ2-1, the V gene TRBV6-2 or TRBV6-3, with 10 positions matching TRBD2. Per germline, CDR1 MNHEY and CDR2 SVGEGT. V lost 6 bases and J lost 0; bases outside the gene matches: 5. The CDR3 has 16 amino acids. The CDR3 DNA, read in part, is TGTGCCAGCAGGCTAGCGGGGGCATACTCCTACAATGAG. It translates to CASRLAGAYSYNE. In full, the CDR3 is CASRLAGAYSYNEQFF.

Notes on this clone: Read sequence stops 3 residues before the CDR3 end, and the germline J gene provides the missing end. The J gene is TRBJ2-1, the V gene TRBV30; possibly TRBD1 or TRBD2 for D (6 bases each). Germline CDR1 is GTSNPN and CDR2 is SVGIG (reference sequence). The CDR3 has 16 amino acids. With 0 bases removed from V and 8 bases from J, the gap between germline ends came to 20 bases. The covered CDR3 bases are TGTGCCTGGAGTGTACGGGTCAGGGGAGGACGCGATGAG. Amino acids: CAWSVRVRGGRDE. The full CDR3 protein reads CAWSVRVRGGRDEQFF.

Regarding this clone: The sequenced fragment ends 3 residues before the CDR3 boundary, so the rest is inferred from the germline J gene. The rearrangement uses TRBV19 and TRBJ1-5, with D possibly matching TRBD1 (6 bases). Looked up from germline, CDR1 is LNHDA and CDR2 is SQIVND (reference sequence). V lost 6 bases to trimming and J lost 3 bases, with 15 bases between them. The CDR3 contains 15 residues. CDR3 sequence reads: CASRAQGVNNQPQHF. CDR3 DNA (partial): TGTGCCAGTAGGGCACAGGGTGTTAACAATCAGCCC.

Note on this clone: The CDR3 goes on 3 residues after the read ends, and that part is filled in from the germline J gene. The rearrangement links TRBV2 to TRBJ1-2; 9 bases are a match to TRBD1. Germline values: CDR1 SNHLY, CDR2 FYNNEI. The length of the CDR3 is 18 residues. Incomplete CDR3 DNA: TGTGCCAGCAGTAGGGACAGGGTTTCGGAGGGGCCCCTAGAGAAC. Its protein is CASSRDRVSEGPLEN. The full CDR3 sequence reads CASSRDRVSEGPLENYTF.

Points on this clone: The sequenced fragment ends 3 residues before the CDR3 boundary, so the rest is inferred from the germline J gene. The genes are TRBV14 and TRBJ1-2; 10 nucleotides match TRBD1. Germline V CDR1 and CDR2: SGHDN, FVKESK. The V gene end was trimmed by 1 base and the J gene end by 6 bases; junction bases not matched to a gene: 5. The CDR3 sequence is 15 residues long. The sequenced part of the CDR3 DNA is TGTGCCAGCAGCCAAGTGCGGACAGGGGGGGATGGC. It is translated as CASSQVRTGGDG. The whole CDR3 region reads CASSQVRTGGDGYTF. Full variable domain (outside the CDR3, taken from reference TRBV14 and TRBJ1-2): EAGVTQFPSHSVIEKGQTVTLRCDPISGHDNLYWYRRVMGKEIKFLLHFVKESKQDESGMPNNRFLAERTGGTYSTLKVQPAELEDSGVYFCASSQVRTGGDGYTFGSGTRLTVV.

This clone is identified as medium-sized from frequency. The sequenced fragment ends 3 residues before the CDR3 boundary, so the rest is inferred from the germline J gene. The V and J genes are TRBV7-2 and TRBJ2-4, with TRBD1 identical over 9 bases. The V segment lost 1 base and the J segment 6 bases; nucleotides outside the gene matches: 4. Germline CDR1 reads SGHTA; CDR2 reads FQGNSA. This CDR3 region has 15 residues. CDR3 DNA, as far as it was read: TGTGCCAGCAGCTTAGGGACAGGGGCGACAAACATT. Its translation: CASSLGTGATNI. The full CDR3 protein reads CASSLGTGATNIQYF. Looking up the rest from reference TRBV7-2 and TRBJ2-4 gives the full variable domain: GAGVSQSPSNKVTEKGKDVELRCDPISGHTALYWYRQSLGQGLEFLIYFQGNSAPDKSGLPSDRFSAERTGGSVSTLTIQRTQQEDSAVYLCASSLGTGATNIQYFGAGTRLSVL.

Points on this clone: The read falls 3 residues short of the CDR3 end, and the missing part is taken from the germline J gene. The rearrangement links TRBV18 to TRBJ1-2; 7 bases line up with TRBD1. Looked up from germline, CDR1 is KGHSH and CDR2 is LQKENI. The CDR3 is 14 residues long. The sequenced CDR3 bases are TGTGCCAGCTCACCAGGTCCGGGGACAGATACC. This codes for CASSPGPGTDT. The CDR3 in full is CASSPGPGTDTYTF.

Points on this clone: The read halts 3 residues ahead of the CDR3 end, with the missing end drawn from the germline J gene. The rearrangement uses TRBV10-3 and TRBJ2-3, with 8 bases aligning to TRBD2. Germline V gene sequence: CDR1 ENHRY, CDR2 SYGVKD. The V gene end was trimmed by 6 bases and the J gene end by 4 bases; junction bases not matched to a gene: 3. The CDR3 is 13 amino acids. CDR3 residues: CAISGLAADTQYF. Partial CDR3 DNA: TGTGCCATCAGCGGACTAGCCGCAGATACG.

About this clone: The CDR3 end is not reached by the read, which stops 3 residues before it; the germline J gene fills it in. The chain carries TRBV12-3 or TRBV12-4 and TRBJ2-1; possibly TRBD1 for D (5 bases). The CDR3 totals 14 residues. V lost 3 bases to trimming and J lost 5 bases, with 11 bases between them. CDR3 DNA (partial): TGTGCCAGCAGTTTTCGCAGGGCGAACAATGAG. Residues: CASSFRRANNE. In full, the CDR3 is CASSFRRANNEQFF.

Remarks on this clone: From the germline J gene comes the end of the CDR3, since the read stops 3 residues before it. V and J are TRBV20-1 and TRBJ2-1, with 9 positions matching TRBD2. V lost 7 bases to trimming and J lost 7 bases; unmatched junction nucleotides: 8. Per the germline V gene, CDR1 is DFQATT and CDR2 is SNEGSKA (reference sequence). This CDR3 region has 13 residues. The part of the CDR3 DNA that was read is TGCAGTGTCGCGGCGGGGGGGCAGAATGAG. The encoded protein is CSVAAGGQNE. The whole CDR3 sequence reads CSVAAGGQNEQFF.

On this clone: A read error may account for a junction end that differs from germline. The sequenced part of the CDR3 DNA is TGCGCCAGCAGCCAAGTAAGGGGCCGTAACACCGGGGAG. Amino acids: CASSQVRGRNTGE. From start to end, the CDR3 is CASSQVRGRNTGELFF. The genes are TRBV4-2 and TRBJ2-2; a weak D match, TRBD1 (5 bases). The read ends 3 residues shy of where the CDR3 ends; the end is completed using the germline J gene. Germline V gene data show CDR1 as LGHNA and CDR2 as YNFKEQ. The CDR3 is 16 amino acids.

Concerning this clone itself: From the germline J gene comes the end of the CDR3, since the read stops 3 residues before it. The chain uses TRBV14 and TRBJ1-2, with unresolved D. Germline lookup yields CDR1 SGHDN and CDR2 FVKESK. This CDR3 has 11 amino acids. The CDR3 region is CASSPGVAYTF. The covered CDR3 bases are TGTGCCAGCAGCCCCGGTGTCGCC.

To note about this clone: Read coverage stops 3 residues before the CDR3 terminus; the germline J gene supplies the remainder. This rearrangement joins TRBV7-6 to TRBJ2-2; a possible D gene is TRBD1 (5 bases). Germline assignment: CDR1 SGHVS and CDR2 FNYEAQ. V was clipped by 6 bases and J by 0 bases, with 14 bases between them. The CDR3 runs 16 residues. Incomplete CDR3 DNA: TGTGCCAGCAGGGCCTTGGGGCAGTCGAACACCGGGGAG. It codes for CASRALGQSNTGE. From start to end, the CDR3 is CASRALGQSNTGELFF.

As for this clone: The read ends 3 residues early relative to the CDR3; the germline J gene fills the gap. The gene calls are TRBV23-1 and TRBJ2-2; 11 bases fit TRBD1. TRBV23-1 is an ORF, with its function uncertain. With 3 bases clipped from V and 3 bases from J, the junction kept 3 bases outside the gene matches. The CDR3 runs to 16 residues. CDR3 sequence reads: CASSHMGQGDTGELFF. CDR3 DNA (partial): TGCGCCAGCAGTCATATGGGACAGGGGGACACCGGGGAG.